These 25 T cell receptor beta chains share one sample of origin, sequenced in a study of shared clonotypes between healthy human individuals. Method: immunoSEQ multiplex PCR; TCRdb's copy keeps in-frame clones and lacks some. The sample records 2.3 million or so clones, approximately 95% being singletons. Sequenced sample: naive CD4+ T cells from PBMCs. Subset noted: CD45RA+ positively selected. The receptor source for this set is a man aged 18 to 29 in good health. Some clones in this sample may be carry-over from other donors' samples.

The CDR3 DNA reads as TGTGCCAGCAGCTTACTCACTAGCGGCAGAGGGGCCAGATCCTACGAGCAGTACTTC. Translating it yields CASSLLTSGRGARSYEQYF. The rearrangement joins TRBV7-2 to TRBJ2-7, with 8 bases lining up with TRBD2. Looked up from germline, CDR1 is SGHTA and CDR2 is FQGNSA. V shed 2 bases, J shed 1 base, and the junction held 16 bases outside the gene matches. The CDR3 covers 19 residues.

This clone was detected only once. The same CDR3 is also encoded by other DNA sequences in this sample. V usage is TRBV10-3 and J usage is TRBJ2-1; 7 bases are a match to TRBD2. The CDR3 is 14 amino acids. CDR1 is ENHRY, CDR2 SYGVKD, per germline. J gave up 0 bases and V 8 bases, and 4 bases lay outside the gene matches. CDR3 sequence (DNA): TGTGCCATCCGCGGGGGAAGCTCCTACAATGAGCAGTTCTTC. It codes for CAIRGGSSYNEQFF.

The chain is built from TRBV5-1 and TRBJ2-6, with a weak D call TRBD2 (6 bases). V was cut by 9 bases and J by 0 bases, with 22 bases left in between. The CDR3 covers 18 residues. Germline V gene data show CDR1 as SGHRS and CDR2 as YFSETQ. The CDR3 region is CATHTGRLGNSGANVLTF. The CDR3, as DNA: TGCGCCACGCACACGGGGAGGCTGGGGAACTCTGGGGCCAACGTCCTGACTTTC.

With respect to this clone: One end of the junction fails to match germline, which may point to a read error. The genes are TRBV6-1 and TRBJ1-4; D is perhaps TRBD1 (5 bases). CDR1 is MNHNS and CDR2 is SASEGT in the germline V gene. The CDR3 is 12 amino acids. The CDR3 region is CAISEPGRKLFF. Written as DNA, the CDR3 is TGTGCCATCAGTGAGCCAGGGCGAAAACTGTTTTTT.

This clone was seen more than once but under ten times. Here the CDR3 reads CASSVSQVGTEAFF. CDR3 coding DNA: TGTGCCAGCAGCGTGTCTCAGGTCGGGACTGAAGCTTTCTTT. The chain joins TRBV9 to TRBJ1-1, with D unclear. Germline V gene lookup returns CDR1 SGDLS and CDR2 YYNGEE. The CDR3 runs 14 residues. Trimming shortened V by 2 bases and J by 5 bases, and 13 bases separated the two germline ends.

This rearrangement joins TRBV7-2 to TRBJ1-3; D is unclear. Germline V CDR1 and CDR2: SGHTA, FQGNSA. The CDR3 runs to 12 residues. The V end lost 2 bases, the J end lost 6 bases, and 5 bases lay between the germline ends. The CDR3: CASSLLQNTIYF. Written as DNA, the CDR3 is TGTGCCAGCAGCTTATTACAAAACACCATATATTTT.

Note on this clone: The sample carries other DNA sequences with the same CDR3. The chain uses TRBV18 and TRBJ2-7, with D possibly called TRBD1 or TRBD2 (6 bases each). Germline V gene data show CDR1 as KGHSH and CDR2 as LQKENI. This CDR3 spans 13 amino acids. The V end was cut by 1 base, the J end by 4 bases, with 8 bases between. The CDR3 sequence is CASSPQGGYEQYF. The CDR3 DNA sequence: TGTGCCAGCTCACCACAGGGGGGTTACGAGCAGTACTTC.

The chain uses TRBV9 and TRBJ2-3, with TRBD1 matching over 9 bases. Trimming at V came to 4 bases and at J to 5 bases, leaving 11 bases not matched to a gene. Per germline, CDR1 SGDLS and CDR2 YYNGEE. There are 16 residues in the CDR3. The CDR3 spells CASSSPQTGGKDTQYF. CDR3 coding DNA: TGTGCCAGCAGCTCACCTCAGACAGGGGGGAAAGATACGCAGTATTTT.

The gene calls are TRBV7-9 and TRBJ2-7; 12 bases agree with TRBD2. The V segment lost 5 bases and the J segment 2 bases; nucleotides outside the gene matches: 7. The CDR3 sequence is 16 residues long. Germline V gene data show CDR1 as SEHNR and CDR2 as FQNEAQ (reference sequence). CDR3 region: CASSRGLAGGAYEQYF. In DNA, the CDR3 is TGTGCCAGCAGCCGGGGACTAGCGGGCGGCGCCTACGAGCAGTACTTC.

This chain joins TRBV5-4 and TRBJ1-1, with 10 bases that match TRBD1. This CDR3 has 15 residues. Per germline, CDR1 SGHNT and CDR2 YYREEE (reference sequence). V was clipped by 5 bases and J by 1 base; unmatched bases: 5. The CDR3 DNA follows: TGTGCCAGCAGTCGACAGGGGGCGAAGAACACTGAAGCTTTCTTT. Translation: CASSRQGAKNTEAFF.

This clone was recorded once. The rearrangement uses TRBV28 and TRBJ1-5; D gene ambiguous. The CDR3 is 17 amino acids. Germline loops: CDR1 MDHEN, CDR2 SYDVKM. Between the trimmed V and J ends, which lost 5 bases and 2 bases, there was a span of 19 bases. The CDR3 DNA sequence: TGTGCCAGCAGTCGGACTGGGATCATCAGAGGCAATCAGCCCCAGCATTTT. It yields the protein CASSRTGIIRGNQPQHF.

The chain uses TRBV6-6 and TRBJ1-1; D remains unclear. This CDR3 has 13 amino acids. Germline-derived CDR1 and CDR2 are MNHNY and SVGAGI (reference sequence). The V end lost 5 bases, the J end lost 4 bases, and 11 bases lay between the germline ends. The CDR3, as DNA: TGTGCCAGCAGTATCCAGGACCCCACTGAAGCTTTCTTT. Translating gives CASSIQDPTEAFF.

V and J are TRBV5-1 and TRBJ2-1; 7 nucleotides match TRBD2. V was pared by 3 bases and J by 7 bases, with 10 bases of the junction left unmatched. Germline CDR1 is SGHRS and CDR2 is YFSETQ. The CDR3 covers 15 residues. The CDR3 loop is CASSWLSASGNEQFF. Here the CDR3 DNA reads TGCGCCAGCAGCTGGTTGTCGGCTAGCGGTAATGAGCAGTTCTTC.

This clone has a single count. The junction departs from the called germline gene at one end, perhaps through a read error. The CDR3 DNA reads TGTGCCAGCAGATACAGGGTCCCCCTAGGTCACCGGGGAGCTGTTTTT. Its protein product is CASRYRVPLGHRGAVF. The chain employs TRBV6-9 and TRBJ2-2; D might be TRBD1 (6 bases). This CDR3 is built from 16 residues. From germline, CDR1 is MNHGY and CDR2 SVAAGI.

The rearrangement joins TRBV27 to TRBJ2-5; D unresolved. The length of the CDR3 is 13 residues. Germline values: CDR1 MNHEY, CDR2 SMNVEV (reference sequence). The V end was cut by 10 bases, the J end by 2 bases, with 14 bases between. DNA for the CDR3: TGTGCCATTGACCCGGCAGCTCAAGAGACCCAGTACTTC. It yields the protein CAIDPAAQETQYF.

Concerning this clone: Other DNA sequences in this sample translate to the same CDR3. CDR3 DNA sequence: TGTGCCAGCTCCCCGGGGCAGAACACCGGGGAGCTGTTTTTT. Residues: CASSPGQNTGELFF. V usage is TRBV18 and J usage is TRBJ2-2; D could derive from TRBD1 or TRBD2 (5 bases each). V lost 6 bases and J 1 base, leaving 9 bases between the germline ends. The CDR3 length is 14 residues. CDR1 KGHSH and CDR2 LQKENI come from the germline V gene.

A single count supports this clone. The chain employs TRBV5-8 and TRBJ2-7; D call uncertain. Between the trimmed V and J ends, which lost 6 bases and 2 bases, there was a span of 15 bases. CDR1 and CDR2 from the germline V gene are SGHTS and YDEGEE. The CDR3 length is 14 residues. CDR3 DNA: TGTGCCAGCACGGTGGCGTGGGCCACCTACGAGCAGTACTTC. This gives the protein CASTVAWATYEQYF. Variable domain in full (rest from reference TRBV5-8 and TRBJ2-7): EAGVTQSPTHLIKTRGQQATLRCSPISGHTSVYWYQQALGLGLQFLLWYDEGEERNRGNFPPRFSGRQFPNYSSELNVNALELEDSALYLCASTVAWATYEQYFGPGTRLTVT.

The chain uses TRBV9 and TRBJ2-3; 9 nucleotides match TRBD2. V was clipped by 6 bases and J by 2 bases; unmatched bases: 4. Germline CDR1 SGDLS, CDR2 YYNGEE. The CDR3 consists of 14 residues. CDR3 nucleotide sequence: TGTGCCAGCACCGGGACTAGCAACACAGATACGCAGTATTTT. Translating it yields CASTGTSNTDTQYF.

The CDR3 reads CASSSGQPNQPQHF. The CDR3 DNA sequence: TGTGCCAGCAGTTCGGGACAGCCAAATCAGCCCCAGCATTTT. The gene calls are TRBV28 and TRBJ1-5, with 7 bases aligning to TRBD1. The V gene's germline CDR1 is MDHEN and CDR2 SYDVKM. The CDR3 length is 14 residues. J was trimmed by 4 bases and V by 4 bases; bases with no gene match: 4.

This clone was seen a single time. The chain combines TRBV13 with TRBJ1-5; D is unresolved. This CDR3 is 17 amino acids long. Trimming removed 0 bases at V and 0 bases at J, with 12 bases between. CDR1 and CDR2 from the germline V gene are PRHDT and FYEKMQ (reference sequence). CDR3 bases: TGTGCCAGCAGCTTAGGCCAGAAACACAGTAGCAATCAGCCCCAGCATTTT. Translation: CASSLGQKHSSNQPQHF.

The rearrangement joins TRBV15 to TRBJ2-1, with D tentatively TRBD2 (5 bases). Per the germline V gene, CDR1 is LNHNV and CDR2 is YYDKDF (reference sequence). Trimming removed 1 base at V and 3 bases at J, with 10 bases between. This CDR3 spans 15 amino acids. CDR3 loop: CATSRASGYYNEQFF. The CDR3 bases are TGTGCCACCAGCAGAGCCAGCGGTTACTACAATGAGCAGTTCTTC.

Comments on this clone: Other DNA variants within this sample encode the same CDR3. The gene calls are TRBV25-1 and TRBJ2-1; 11 bases align to TRBD2. The CDR3 is 14 residues long. The germline V gene has CDR1 MGHDK and CDR2 SYGVNS. J gave up 4 bases and V 4 bases, and 0 bases lay outside the gene matches. CDR3 residues: CASSGLAGYNEQFF. The CDR3 DNA follows: TGTGCCAGCAGTGGACTAGCGGGGTACAATGAGCAGTTCTTC.

The gene calls are TRBV27 and TRBJ2-1; TRBD2 matches at 14 bases. The CDR3 loop spans 14 amino acids. The germline V gene encodes CDR1 MNHEY and CDR2 SMNVEV (reference sequence). J lost 6 bases, V lost 7 bases, and 2 bases had no gene match. CDR3: CASTGLAGGNEQFF. CDR3 DNA sequence: TGTGCCAGCACAGGACTAGCGGGAGGCAATGAGCAGTTCTTC.

The J gene is TRBJ2-3, the V gene TRBV5-6; TRBD2 might be the D (5 bases). V gave up 4 bases and J gave up 0 bases, with 9 bases separating them. The CDR3 covers 14 residues. Germline lookup yields CDR1 SGHDT and CDR2 YYEEEE. CDR3 in amino acids: CASSPGLSTDTQYF. The DNA for the CDR3 is TGTGCCAGCAGCCCTGGACTGAGCACAGATACGCAGTATTTT.

The chain combines TRBV5-1 with TRBJ1-1; D ambiguous. Looked up from germline, CDR1 is SGHRS and CDR2 is YFSETQ. V was clipped by 3 bases and J by 0 bases, with 15 bases between them. The CDR3 runs to 16 residues. This chain's CDR3 is CASSSLSNTMNTEAFF. The CDR3 region has the DNA TGCGCCAGCAGCTCCCTCAGTAATACTATGAACACTGAAGCTTTCTTT.